Described below is a single TCR beta chain sequence and its context. The data belong to a study of blood T cell repertoires in COVID-19. Study information: The origin of the acute and convalescent COVID-19 samples was the United States, Italy and Spain. Sample material is recorded as cDNA or gDNA derived from T cells, B-cell-depleted T cells, or PBMCs.

J was trimmed by 13 bases and V by 2 bases; bases with no gene match: 12. The length of the CDR3 is 15 residues. Germline CDR1 reads SGDLS; CDR2 reads YYNGEE. As processed by the authors: Reference gene primer amplification gave nucleated cell count estimates. Clones were sequenced by immunoSEQ multiplex PCR, and TCRdb holds only the in-frame ones, with some missing. V and J calls and clone size are those listed in that table; D and trimming were worked out from the DNA. The table lists around 70,000 clones, about 83% of them singletons. Sequencing was done on a sample of peripheral blood. The chain recombines TRBV9 with TRBJ1-6; 7 bases are shared with TRBD1. The sequence derives from a man aged 70-80 years with acute or convalescent COVID-19. CDR3 sequence reads: CASSVGDREGYPLHF. CDR3 DNA: TGTGCCAGCAGCGTCGGAGACAGGGAAGGATACCCCCTCCACTTT.